Following are 3 T cell receptor beta chains from one sample sequenced in a study of CD8+ T cells in alopecia areata (dated by TCRdb to 2016 to 2018). Libraries were built with the immunoSEQ multiplex PCR assay. To provide template for TCR sequencing, every sample had RNA extracted and reverse transcribed into cDNA. TCRdb's version of the immuneACCESS table is confined to in-frame rearrangements and falls short of the full clone set. An unresolved V gene accounts for under half of the shortfall where checked; the remainder is of unknown origin. The table for this sample lists about 140,000 clones; roughly 60% of them were counted only once. The ten largest clones add up to about 4.4% of the sample. Input material: CD4+ T cells sorted from blood. Receptor source: a human donor in good health.

The chain employs TRBV7-9 and TRBJ1-2, with 8 bases matching TRBD1. Germline V lookup: CDR1 SEHNR, CDR2 FQNEAQ (reference sequence). The CDR3 contains 15 residues. The V and J ends lost 4 bases and 4 bases, in that order; junction bases with no gene match: 8. DNA for the CDR3: TGTGCCAGCAGCTCGGGCCAGGGGGCCACCTATGGCTACACCTTC. Amino acid sequence: CASSSGQGATYGYTF.

This clone occurred a few times. The J gene is TRBJ2-2, the V gene TRBV11-2, with a weak D call TRBD1 (6 bases). V lost 5 bases and J 2 bases, leaving 15 bases between the germline ends. CDR3 size: 16 residues. Per the germline V gene, CDR1 is SGHAT and CDR2 is FQNNGV. The DNA for the CDR3 is TGTGCCAGCAGCCCCCGCAGGGGTTATAACACCGGGGAGCTGTTTTTT. Translating it yields CASSPRRGYNTGELFF. Based on the CDR3 plus reference TRBV11-2 and TRBJ2-2, the full variable domain is EAGVAQSPRYKIIEKRQSVAFWCNPISGHATLYWYQQILGQGPKLLIQFQNNGVVDDSQLPKDRFSAERLKGVDSTLKIQPAKLEDSAVYLCASSPRRGYNTGELFFGEGSRLTVL.

The chain has TRBV13 and TRBJ2-5; the match to TRBD1 covers 10 bases. V lost 3 bases to trimming and J lost 5 bases; unmatched junction nucleotides: 6. The CDR3 runs to 15 residues. Germline V CDR1 and CDR2: PRHDT, FYEKMQ (reference sequence). The CDR3 sequence is CASSFRGTGVETQYF. For the CDR3, the DNA is TGTGCCAGCAGCTTTAGGGGGACAGGGGTTGAGACCCAGTACTTC.